These 27 T cell receptor beta chains originate from one sample sequenced in a study of T-cell reconstitution after alpha-beta-depleted transplantation in children. Preparation of the TCRbeta library was carried out with unique molecular identifiers. Via MiXCR, TCRdb re-called the PCR reads, giving one row per CDR3 protein. Here the sample spans around 960,000 distinct CDR3 sequences, around 30% being singletons. The sequenced sample was PBMCs, mostly from graft donor cells, obtained 360 days after TCRalphabeta/CD19-depleted stem cell transplant. These receptors were taken from a boy younger than two who had a stem cell transplant for SCID, so the T cells may come from the graft donor.

The V and J genes are TRBV7-8 and TRBJ2-1; 7 bases are a match to TRBD2. The CDR3 runs 15 residues. Germline V gene lookup returns CDR1 SGHVS and CDR2 FQNEAQ. The junction had 11 bases not matched to a gene; V was cut back by 4 bases and J by 8 bases. The CDR3 loop reads CASSWPTSSPDEQFF. The CDR3 nucleotides read TGTGCCAGCAGCTGGCCGACTAGCTCCCCGGATGAGCAGTTCTTC.

The chain's CDR3 is CSATGTNTEAFF. For the CDR3, the DNA is TGCAGTGCTACAGGCACAAACACTGAAGCTTTCTTT. The V and J genes are TRBV20-1 and TRBJ1-1; unclear D gene. Germline V gene lookup returns CDR1 DFQATT and CDR2 SNEGSKA (reference sequence). The CDR3 spans 12 residues. Trimming took 4 bases from V and 2 from J, leaving 8 bases between them.

CDR3 sequence reads: CSVPPAPGYTF. CDR3 in DNA: TGCAGCGTTCCCCCTGCGCCTGGCTACACCTTC. The chain combines TRBV29-1 with TRBJ1-2, with unresolved D. The CDR3 runs to 11 residues. Per the germline V gene, CDR1 is SQVTM and CDR2 is ANQGSEA. V was pared by 5 bases and J by 7 bases, with 11 bases between.

The chain uses TRBV12-3 or TRBV12-4 and TRBJ2-7, with a tentative D call TRBD1 (5 bases). The germline V and J ends were trimmed by 5 bases and 3 bases, with 14 bases remaining between them. There are 14 residues in the CDR3. In DNA, the CDR3 is TGTGCCAGCAGTCCCTGGGGCAGTCTCTACGAGCAGTACTTC. Translation: CASSPWGSLYEQYF.

The chain links TRBV5-1 to TRBJ2-1, with D possibly TRBD2 on 6 matching bases. This CDR3 contains 16 residues. Trimming left V 3 bases short and J 0 bases short, with 13 bases between. The germline CDR1 and CDR2 sequences are SGHRS and YFSETQ. The CDR3 region is CASSSGGDPSYNEQFF. The CDR3 nucleotides read TGCGCCAGCAGCTCCGGCGGGGACCCCTCCTACAATGAGCAGTTCTTC.

The V call is TRBV7-2, the J call TRBJ2-3, with a weak D call TRBD1 (5 bases). Looked up from germline, CDR1 is SGHTA and CDR2 is FQGNSA. The CDR3 contains 14 residues. The germline V and J ends were trimmed by 7 bases and 3 bases, with 14 bases remaining between them. CDR3 nucleotide sequence: TGTGCCAGCACTAGGGGTCTGGAAACAGATACGCAGTATTTT. It translates to CASTRGLETDTQYF.

This chain joins TRBV3-1 and TRBJ2-1; D not resolved. The CDR3 has 17 residues. V shed 1 base and J shed 5 bases, with 18 bases lying between them. Germline CDR1 is LGHDT and CDR2 is YNNKEL (reference sequence). The CDR3 sequence is CASSQGVASSLDNEQFF. In DNA form, the CDR3 reads TGTGCCAGCAGCCAAGGCGTCGCAAGCTCCTTGGACAATGAGCAGTTCTTC.

Only a few counts were recorded for this clonotype. The chain joins TRBV27 to TRBJ1-4; D gene unclear. In germline, CDR1 is MNHEY, CDR2 SMNVEV (reference sequence). Trimming left V 7 bases short and J 6 bases short, with 15 bases between. The CDR3 has 14 residues. CDR3 coding DNA: TGTGCCAGCAAGAAGTGGGCCGGCGATGAAAAACTGTTTTTT. Its translation is CASKKWAGDEKLFF. Drawing the rest from reference TRBV27 and TRBJ1-4, the complete variable domain is EAQVTQNPRYLITVTGKKLTVTCSQNMNHEYMSWYRQDPGLGLRQIYYSMNVEVTDKGDVPEGYKVSRKEKRNFPLILESPSPNQTSLYFCASKKWAGDEKLFFGSGTQLSVL.

There are a few counts of this clonotype. The rearrangement links TRBV29-1 to TRBJ1-2; 8 bases match TRBD1. The V segment lost 7 bases and the J segment 3 bases; nucleotides outside the gene matches: 7. Germline loops: CDR1 SQVTM, CDR2 ANQGSEA. This CDR3 region has 13 residues. The CDR3 region is CSATRQGYYGYTF. DNA for the CDR3: TGCAGCGCCACGAGACAGGGGTACTATGGCTACACCTTC. Full variable domain (rest looked up from reference TRBV29-1 and TRBJ1-2): SAVISQKPSRDICQRGTSLTIQCQVDSQVTMMFWYRQQPGQSLTLIATANQGSEATYESGFVIDKFPISRPNLTFSTLTVSNMSPEDSSIYLCSATRQGYYGYTFGSGTRLTVV.

This chain links TRBV20-1 with TRBJ2-2, with D possibly being TRBD1 (6 bases). Trimming took off 6 bases at V and 0 bases at J, with 11 bases between the two ends. The length of the CDR3 is 14 residues. Germline lookup yields CDR1 DFQATT and CDR2 SNEGSKA (reference sequence). This CDR3 reads CSAEDSSNTGELFF. The CDR3 coding sequence is TGCAGTGCGGAGGACAGTTCGAACACCGGGGAGCTGTTTTTT.

V is TRBV9 and J is TRBJ2-3, with D possibly being TRBD2 (5 bases). CDR3 size: 14 residues. Germline V gene data show CDR1 as SGDLS and CDR2 as YYNGEE. V dropped 0 bases and J dropped 4 bases, with 9 bases sitting between them. CDR3 residues: CASSVGGIADTQYF. Written as DNA, the CDR3 is TGTGCCAGCAGCGTAGGAGGGATCGCAGATACGCAGTATTTT.

This clonotype was recorded many times. The rearrangement links TRBV5-5 to TRBJ2-7, with D maybe TRBD1 (6 bases). The CDR3 contains 13 residues. V lost 4 bases, J lost 0 bases, and 8 bases lay in between. From germline, CDR1 is SGHKS and CDR2 YYEKEE (reference sequence). The DNA for the CDR3 is TGTGCCAGCAGCGACAGGTTCTCCTACGAGCAGTACTTC. Protein sequence: CASSDRFSYEQYF.

This clonotype was seen only a few times. The junction differs from germline at one of its ends, possibly a read error. This chain connects TRBV5-1 to TRBJ2-5; D perhaps matches TRBD2 (5 bases). The germline CDR1 and CDR2 sequences are SGHRS and YFSETQ. CDR3 length: 13 amino acids. DNA of the CDR3: TGTGCCAGCAGCTTGGGGAGTCGGGAGACCCAGTACTTC. Amino acid sequence: CASSLGSRETQYF.

The chain has TRBV4-1 and TRBJ2-2, with D unclear. The CDR3 has 16 residues. Germline V gene data show CDR1 as MGHRA and CDR2 as YSYEKL. Trimming took 0 bases from V and 0 from J, leaving 8 bases between them. In DNA form, the CDR3 reads TGCGCCAGCAGCCAAGAAGGGCAGCCGAACACCGGGGAGCTGTTTTTT. Residues: CASSQEGQPNTGELFF.

This chain connects TRBV27 to TRBJ2-1; 9 nucleotides line up with TRBD1. This CDR3 has 15 amino acids. V lost 6 bases to trimming and J lost 0 bases; unmatched junction nucleotides: 3. Germline loops: CDR1 MNHEY, CDR2 SMNVEV (reference sequence). CDR3: CASRWTGASYNEQFF. In nucleotides, the CDR3 is TGTGCCAGCAGATGGACAGGGGCCTCCTACAATGAGCAGTTCTTC.

This clonotype occurred a few times. V gene TRBV5-1 combines with J gene TRBJ2-2, with TRBD2 matching 7 bases. Germline CDR1 is SGHRS and CDR2 is YFSETQ. V shed 5 bases, J shed 2 bases, and the junction held 12 bases outside the gene matches. This CDR3 comprises 17 residues. The CDR3 spells CASRPGLLAANTGELFF. CDR3 nucleotide sequence: TGCGCCAGCAGACCTGGTCTCCTAGCGGCAAACACCGGGGAGCTGTTTTTT.

The gene calls are TRBV2 and TRBJ2-1; 9 bases agree with TRBD1. The CDR3 is 14 amino acids. The J segment lost 7 bases and the V segment lost 10 bases, leaving 11 bases of the junction unmatched. Germline V lookup: CDR1 SNHLY, CDR2 FYNNEI. CDR3 nucleotide sequence: TGTGCCACCCGGTGGACAGGGGCAGGGAATGAGCAGTTCTTC. Residues: CATRWTGAGNEQFF.

The genes are TRBV20-1 and TRBJ2-7, with 9 bases that match TRBD2. CDR1 is DFQATT and CDR2 is SNEGSKA in the germline V gene (reference sequence). The CDR3 has 16 amino acids. V shed 5 bases and J 1 base; nucleotides not matched to a gene: 12. CDR3 amino acids: CSARRGGPSPSYEQYF. CDR3 in DNA: TGCAGTGCTCGGCGGGGGGGTCCCTCTCCTTCCTACGAGCAGTACTTC.

The chain combines TRBV12-3 or TRBV12-4 with TRBJ1-5; TRBD1 agrees at 8 bases. The CDR3 loop spans 14 amino acids. Germline trimming cut 6 bases from V and 5 bases from J; bases unmatched to any gene: 6. The CDR3 is CASSLQGDHQPQHF. The CDR3 region has the DNA TGTGCCAGCAGCCTACAGGGGGATCATCAGCCCCAGCATTTT.

The chain uses TRBV20-1 and TRBJ2-7; D might be TRBD1 (5 bases). Germline lookup yields CDR1 DFQATT and CDR2 SNEGSKA (reference sequence). The CDR3 spans 14 residues. With 0 bases removed from V and 2 bases from J, the gap between germline ends came to 11 bases. The chain's CDR3 is CSARDPDTTYEQYF. The DNA of the CDR3 is TGCAGTGCTAGAGATCCGGACACCACCTACGAGCAGTACTTC.

The rearrangement links TRBV14 to TRBJ2-1; D may be TRBD1 or TRBD2 (5 bases each). Germline V lookup: CDR1 SGHDN, CDR2 FVKESK. V dropped 6 bases and J dropped 9 bases, with 12 bases sitting between them. The CDR3 extends over 12 amino acids. CDR3 protein: CASSLQGVEQFF. DNA of the CDR3: TGTGCCAGCAGTCTCCAGGGAGTTGAGCAGTTCTTC.

The V and J genes are TRBV9 and TRBJ2-7, with D possibly being TRBD1 (6 bases). V was trimmed by 1 base and J by 3 bases, leaving 11 bases between them. This CDR3 has 14 amino acids. Per germline, CDR1 SGDLS and CDR2 YYNGEE. CDR3 in amino acids: CASSVTGHHYEQYF. The CDR3 DNA is TGTGCCAGCAGCGTAACGGGACACCACTACGAGCAGTACTTC.

The chain joins TRBV3-1 to TRBJ1-3; the match to TRBD1 covers 8 bases. After removal of 3 bases from V and 2 bases from J, the junction contained 6 bases not matched to a gene. Germline assignment: CDR1 LGHDT and CDR2 YNNKEL (reference sequence). There are 16 residues in the CDR3. This CDR3 is CASSQRQGRAGNTIYF. CDR3 nucleotides: TGTGCCAGCAGCCAGAGACAGGGGAGGGCTGGAAACACCATATATTTT.

This chain joins TRBV7-9 and TRBJ1-1; TRBD1 might be the D (5 bases). This CDR3 comprises 15 residues. CDR1 and CDR2 (germline): SEHNR, FQNEAQ (reference sequence). The V gene lost 4 bases and the J gene lost 8 bases, with 20 bases spanning the gap. This chain's CDR3 is CASSSRGEGLGEAFF. CDR3 bases: TGTGCCAGCAGCTCCCGAGGAGAGGGGTTAGGGGAAGCTTTCTTT.

The chain joins TRBV12-3 or TRBV12-4 to TRBJ1-5; D gene unclear. The V gene lost 6 bases and the J gene lost 4 bases, with 13 bases spanning the gap. This CDR3 comprises 14 residues. In DNA form, the CDR3 reads TGTGCCAGCAGCCCTGGGTCGTTAAATCAGCCCCAGCATTTT. The encoded protein is CASSPGSLNQPQHF.

The sample holds many counts of this clonotype. This chain uses TRBV2 with TRBJ2-1; TRBD1 aligns across 10 bases. CDR3 size: 17 residues. J was trimmed by 2 bases and V by 5 bases; bases with no gene match: 9. Germline V gene data show CDR1 as SNHLY and CDR2 as FYNNEI. CDR3 DNA sequence: TGTGCCAGCAGTCTCGGGTCCGGGACAGGGGCCTACAATGAGCAGTTCTTC. Translating gives CASSLGSGTGAYNEQFF.

The genes are TRBV11-2 and TRBJ2-7, with 9 bases aligning to TRBD1. In germline, CDR1 is SGHAT, CDR2 FQNNGV. This CDR3 is 15 amino acids long. Unmatched junction bases numbered 9, after V lost 7 bases and J lost 2 bases. CDR3 protein: CASTEWGTGTYEQYF. The CDR3, as DNA: TGTGCCAGCACCGAGTGGGGGACAGGGACCTACGAGCAGTACTTC.